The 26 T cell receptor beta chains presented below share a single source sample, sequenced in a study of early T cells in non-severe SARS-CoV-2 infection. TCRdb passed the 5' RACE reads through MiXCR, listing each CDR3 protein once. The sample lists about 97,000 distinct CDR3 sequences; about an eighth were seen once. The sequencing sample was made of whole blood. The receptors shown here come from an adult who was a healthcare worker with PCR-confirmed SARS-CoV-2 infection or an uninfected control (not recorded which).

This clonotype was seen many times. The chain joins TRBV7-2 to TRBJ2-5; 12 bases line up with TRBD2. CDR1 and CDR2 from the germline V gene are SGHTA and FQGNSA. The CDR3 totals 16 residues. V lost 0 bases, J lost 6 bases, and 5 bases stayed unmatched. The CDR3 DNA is TGTGCCAGCAGCTTAGCTGGGACTAGCGGGTCAAAGACCCAGTACTTC. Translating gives CASSLAGTSGSKTQYF.

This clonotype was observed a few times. CDR3 DNA sequence: TGTGCCACCAGTGATTTTGACCGGGCTCGTGGGCAGTTCTTC. This encodes CATSDFDRARGQFF. V is TRBV24-1 and J is TRBJ2-1, with D hard to call. Germline V gives CDR1 KGHDR, CDR2 SFDVKD. This CDR3 comprises 14 residues. Trimming took off 1 base at V and 12 bases at J, with 15 bases between the two ends.

CDR3 loop: CASSPGQKIYGYTF. Written as DNA, the CDR3 is TGTGCCAGCTCACCAGGACAGAAGATTTATGGCTACACCTTC. The V and J genes are TRBV19 and TRBJ1-2, with a possible D match to TRBD1 (6 bases). CDR1 LNHDA and CDR2 SQIVND come from the germline V gene (reference sequence). The CDR3 loop spans 14 amino acids. V lost 9 bases and J 5 bases, leaving 19 bases between the germline ends.

CDR3 nucleotide sequence: TGCCGCGGGAATCTGGGCAATGAGCAGTTCTTC. This sequence encodes CRGNLGNEQFF. This sequence joins TRBV29-1 and TRBJ2-1; a weak D match, TRBD2 (6 bases). The CDR3 has 11 amino acids. The germline CDR1 and CDR2 sequences are SQVTM and ANQGSEA.

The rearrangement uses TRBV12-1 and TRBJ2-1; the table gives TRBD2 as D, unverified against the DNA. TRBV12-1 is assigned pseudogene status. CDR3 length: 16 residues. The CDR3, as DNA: TGTGCCAGCAGCTCCCCGACTAGCGGCGTCCTAAATGAGCAGTTCTTC. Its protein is CASSSPTSGVLNEQFF.

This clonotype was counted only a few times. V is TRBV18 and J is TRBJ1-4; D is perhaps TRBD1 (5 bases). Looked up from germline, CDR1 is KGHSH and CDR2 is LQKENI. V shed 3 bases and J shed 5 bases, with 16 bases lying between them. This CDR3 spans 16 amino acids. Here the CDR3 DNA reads TGTGCCAGCTCACCCTATCCGAGGGACCCGAATGAAAAACTGTTTTTT. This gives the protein CASSPYPRDPNEKLFF.

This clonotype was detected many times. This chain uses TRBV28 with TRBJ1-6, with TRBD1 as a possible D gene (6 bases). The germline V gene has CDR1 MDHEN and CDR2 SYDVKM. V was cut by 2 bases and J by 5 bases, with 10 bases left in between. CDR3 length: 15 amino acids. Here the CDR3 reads CASSLETGHNSPLHF. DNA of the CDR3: TGTGCCAGCAGTTTAGAGACAGGACATAATTCACCCCTCCACTTT.

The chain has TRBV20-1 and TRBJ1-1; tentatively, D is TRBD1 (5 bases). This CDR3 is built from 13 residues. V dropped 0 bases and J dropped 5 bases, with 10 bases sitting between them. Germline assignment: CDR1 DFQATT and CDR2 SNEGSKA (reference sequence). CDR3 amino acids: CSARDRALTEAFF. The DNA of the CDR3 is TGCAGTGCTAGAGACAGGGCGTTGACTGAAGCTTTCTTT.

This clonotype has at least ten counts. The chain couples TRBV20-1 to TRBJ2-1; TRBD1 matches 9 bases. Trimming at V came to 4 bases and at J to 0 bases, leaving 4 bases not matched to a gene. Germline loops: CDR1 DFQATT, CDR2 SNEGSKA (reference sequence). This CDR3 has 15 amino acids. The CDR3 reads CSAISTGGSYNEQFF. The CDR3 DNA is TGCAGTGCTATATCGACAGGGGGCTCCTACAATGAGCAGTTCTTC.

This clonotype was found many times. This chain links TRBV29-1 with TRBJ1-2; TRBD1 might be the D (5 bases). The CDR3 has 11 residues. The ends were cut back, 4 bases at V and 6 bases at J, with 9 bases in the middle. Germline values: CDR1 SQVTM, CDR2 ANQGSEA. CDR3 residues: CSVAQDDGYTF. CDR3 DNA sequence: TGCAGCGTTGCACAGGACGATGGCTACACCTTC.

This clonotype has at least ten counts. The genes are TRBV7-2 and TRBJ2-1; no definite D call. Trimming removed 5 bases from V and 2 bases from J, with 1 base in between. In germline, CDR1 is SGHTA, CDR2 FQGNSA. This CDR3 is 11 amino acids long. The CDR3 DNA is TGTGCCAGCAGCACCTACAATGAGCAGTTCTTC. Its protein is CASSTYNEQFF.

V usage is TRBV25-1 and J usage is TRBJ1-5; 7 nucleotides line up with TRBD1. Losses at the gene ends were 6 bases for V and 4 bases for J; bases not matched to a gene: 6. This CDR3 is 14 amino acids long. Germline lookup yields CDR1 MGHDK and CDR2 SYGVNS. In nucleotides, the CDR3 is TGTGCCAGCAGCCTGACAGGGTCAAATCAGCCCCAGCATTTT. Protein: CASSLTGSNQPQHF. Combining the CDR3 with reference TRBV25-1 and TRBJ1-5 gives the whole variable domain EADIYQTPRYLVIGTGKKITLECSQTMGHDKMYWYQQDPGMELHLIHYSYGVNSTEKGDLSSESTVSRIRTEHFPLTLESARPSHTSQYLCASSLTGSNQPQHFGDGTRLSIL.

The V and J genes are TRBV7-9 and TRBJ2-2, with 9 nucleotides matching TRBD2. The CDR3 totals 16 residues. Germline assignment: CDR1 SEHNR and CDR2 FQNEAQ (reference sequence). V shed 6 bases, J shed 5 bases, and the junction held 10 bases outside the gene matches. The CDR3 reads CASSLAAGGWTGELFF. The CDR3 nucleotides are TGTGCCAGCAGTCTGGCAGCGGGAGGTTGGACCGGGGAGCTGTTTTTT.

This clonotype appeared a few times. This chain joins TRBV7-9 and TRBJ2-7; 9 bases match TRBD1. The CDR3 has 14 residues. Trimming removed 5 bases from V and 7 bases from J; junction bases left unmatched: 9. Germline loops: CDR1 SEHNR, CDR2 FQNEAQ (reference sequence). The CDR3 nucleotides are TGTGCCAGCAGCACCCGGGACAGGGTTTGGGAGCAGTACTTC. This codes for CASSTRDRVWEQYF.

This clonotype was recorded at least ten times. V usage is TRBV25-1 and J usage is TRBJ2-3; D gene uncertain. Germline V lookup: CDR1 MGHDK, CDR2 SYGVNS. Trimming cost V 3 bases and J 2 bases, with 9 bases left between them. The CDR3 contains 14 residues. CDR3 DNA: TGTGCCAGCAGTGAGGGTCACCTCACAGATACGCAGTATTTT. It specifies CASSEGHLTDTQYF.

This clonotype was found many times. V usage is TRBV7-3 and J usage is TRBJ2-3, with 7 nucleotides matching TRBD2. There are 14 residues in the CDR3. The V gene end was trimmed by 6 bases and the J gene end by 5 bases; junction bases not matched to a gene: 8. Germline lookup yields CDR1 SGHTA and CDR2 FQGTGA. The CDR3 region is CASRVGGGRDTQYF. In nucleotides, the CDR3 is TGTGCCAGCAGGGTCGGCGGCGGGAGAGATACGCAGTATTTT.

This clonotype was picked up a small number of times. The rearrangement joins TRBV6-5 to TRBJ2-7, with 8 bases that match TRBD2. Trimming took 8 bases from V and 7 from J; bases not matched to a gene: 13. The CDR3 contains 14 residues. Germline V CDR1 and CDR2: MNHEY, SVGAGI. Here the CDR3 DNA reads TGTGCCAGCCAGGGGCTAGCGGGCCGTGGGGAGCAGTACTTC. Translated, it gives CASQGLAGRGEQYF.

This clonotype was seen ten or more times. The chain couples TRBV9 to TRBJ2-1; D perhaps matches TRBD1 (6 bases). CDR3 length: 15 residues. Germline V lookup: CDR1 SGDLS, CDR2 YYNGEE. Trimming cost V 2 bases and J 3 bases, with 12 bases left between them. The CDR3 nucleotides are TGTGCCAGCAGCGTCGGGCTAGGGGGCTACAATGAGCAGTTCTTC. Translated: CASSVGLGGYNEQFF.

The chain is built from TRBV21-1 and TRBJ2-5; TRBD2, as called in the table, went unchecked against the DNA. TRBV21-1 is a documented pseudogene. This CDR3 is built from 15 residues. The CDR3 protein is CASSPGLAEQETQYF. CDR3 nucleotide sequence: TGTGCCAGCAGTCCGGGACTAGCGGAGCAAGAGACCCAGTACTTC.

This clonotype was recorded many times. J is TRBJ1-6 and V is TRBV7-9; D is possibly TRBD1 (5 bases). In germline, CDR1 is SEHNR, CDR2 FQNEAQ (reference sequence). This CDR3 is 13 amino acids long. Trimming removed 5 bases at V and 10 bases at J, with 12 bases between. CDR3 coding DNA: TGTGCCAGCAGCCCCAGGGTTTGGTCACCCCTCCACTTT. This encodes CASSPRVWSPLHF. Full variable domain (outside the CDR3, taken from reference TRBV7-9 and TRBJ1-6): DTGVSQNPRHKITKRGQNVTFRCDPISEHNRLYWYRQTLGQGPEFLTYFQNEAQLEKSRLLSDRFSAERPKGSFSTLEIQRTEQGDSAMYLCASSPRVWSPLHFGNGTRLTVT.

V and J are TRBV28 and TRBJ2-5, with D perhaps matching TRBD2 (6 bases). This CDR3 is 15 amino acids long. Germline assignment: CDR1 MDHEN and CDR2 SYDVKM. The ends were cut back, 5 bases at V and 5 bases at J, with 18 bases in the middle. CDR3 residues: CASSQNRDLFETQYF. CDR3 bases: TGTGCCAGCAGTCAAAATCGGGACTTGTTTGAGACCCAGTACTTC.

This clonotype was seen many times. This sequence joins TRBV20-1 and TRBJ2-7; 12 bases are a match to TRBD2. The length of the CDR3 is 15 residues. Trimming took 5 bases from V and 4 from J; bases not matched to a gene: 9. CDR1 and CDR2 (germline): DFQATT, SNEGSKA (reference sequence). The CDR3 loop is CSARTSGIRMYEQYF. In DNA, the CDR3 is TGCAGTGCTCGGACTAGCGGGATACGGATGTACGAGCAGTACTTC.

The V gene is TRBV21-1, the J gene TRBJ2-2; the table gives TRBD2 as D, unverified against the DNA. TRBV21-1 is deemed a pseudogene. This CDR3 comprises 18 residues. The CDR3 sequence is CASSKGGLSQKEPGELFF. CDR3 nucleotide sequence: TGTGCCAGCAGCAAAGGTGGCCTCTCCCAAAAAGAGCCCGGGGAGCTGTTTTTT.

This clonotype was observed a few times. The CDR3 spells CASSLNAGAKETQYF. DNA of the CDR3: TGTGCCAGCAGTTTGAATGCGGGGGCCAAAGAGACCCAGTACTTC. V and J are TRBV6-2 or TRBV6-3 and TRBJ2-5, with D possibly matching TRBD2 (7 bases). CDR3 size: 15 residues. The V gene's germline CDR1 is MNHEY and CDR2 SVGEGT. Trimming removed 4 bases at V and 3 bases at J, with 15 bases between.

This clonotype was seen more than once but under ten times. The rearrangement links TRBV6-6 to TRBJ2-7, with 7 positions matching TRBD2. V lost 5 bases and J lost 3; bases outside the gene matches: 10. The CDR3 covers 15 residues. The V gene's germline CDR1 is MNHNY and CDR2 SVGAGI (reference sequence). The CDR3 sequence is CASSKGTTPHYEQYF. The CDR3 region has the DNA TGTGCCAGCAGTAAGGGGACTACTCCTCACTACGAGCAGTACTTC.

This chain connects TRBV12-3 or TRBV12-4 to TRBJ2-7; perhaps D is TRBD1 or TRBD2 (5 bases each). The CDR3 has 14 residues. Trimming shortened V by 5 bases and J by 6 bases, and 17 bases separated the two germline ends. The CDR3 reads CASSILGRGLEQYF. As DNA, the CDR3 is TGTGCCAGCAGTATCTTGGGACGAGGGCTCGAGCAGTACTTC.